These 24 T cell receptor beta chains share one sample of origin, sequenced in a study of cytomegalovirus exposure and HLA in healthy donors. Amplification used 60 Vbeta primers and 13 Jbeta primers. The method was immunoSEQ multiplex PCR; TCRdb's version includes in-frame clones alone and lacks a portion of them. The data show roughly 150,000 clones, over 70% seen once. The sample taken for sequencing was PBMCs. The receptors shown here come from a man aged 35 to 55 in good health and CMV-seronegative.

This sequence joins TRBV2 and TRBJ2-7; D call uncertain. V was trimmed by 9 bases and J by 0 bases, leaving 18 bases between them. Germline values: CDR1 SNHLY, CDR2 FYNNEI. The CDR3 is 15 residues long. The CDR3 DNA sequence: TGTGCCAGTAACCCAGGCGCACCACGCTCCTACGAGCAGTACTTC. It specifies CASNPGAPRSYEQYF.

CDR3 sequence (DNA): TGTGCCAGCAGTTCGAGAAGACAGGGAATCACTGAAGCTTTCTTT. This codes for CASSSRRQGITEAFF. This chain connects TRBV27 to TRBJ1-1; 7 nucleotides align to TRBD1. Losses at the gene ends were 4 bases for V and 4 bases for J; bases not matched to a gene: 9. The CDR3 extends over 15 amino acids. Looked up from germline, CDR1 is MNHEY and CDR2 is SMNVEV (reference sequence).

The rearrangement joins TRBV7-2 to TRBJ2-3; D is perhaps TRBD1 (5 bases). The CDR3 runs to 13 residues. Trimming removed 7 bases from V and 4 bases from J, with 12 bases in between. From germline, CDR1 is SGHTA and CDR2 FQGNSA. CDR3 in amino acids: CASTLQGADTQYF. CDR3 nucleotide sequence: TGTGCCAGCACCCTTCAGGGCGCAGATACGCAGTATTTT.

V gene TRBV19 combines with J gene TRBJ2-7; D is possibly TRBD1 (6 bases). CDR3 size: 15 residues. The germline V gene has CDR1 LNHDA and CDR2 SQIVND (reference sequence). Deletions cut 0 bases from V and 3 bases from J, with 12 bases between. The CDR3 DNA sequence: TGTGCCAGTAGTATAGATTTTAACAGGGACTACGAGCAGTACTTC. This translates into CASSIDFNRDYEQYF.

The chain recombines TRBV7-8 with TRBJ2-3; the match to TRBD1 covers 8 bases. CDR3 size: 16 residues. The germline V gene encodes CDR1 SGHVS and CDR2 FQNEAQ. The V and J ends lost 5 bases and 4 bases, in that order; junction bases with no gene match: 11. The CDR3 DNA reads as TGTGCCAGCAGCCCCTATCCACAGGGGGTTGCAGATACGCAGTATTTT. This gives the protein CASSPYPQGVADTQYF.

This rearrangement joins TRBV7-8 to TRBJ2-7; TRBD2 matches 13 bases. Per germline, CDR1 SGHVS and CDR2 FQNEAQ. Germline trimming cut 4 bases from V and 5 bases from J; bases unmatched to any gene: 8. The CDR3 extends over 16 amino acids. The CDR3 sequence: CASSSKGLAGEDEQYF. The CDR3 DNA is TGTGCCAGCAGCTCAAAAGGACTAGCGGGAGAGGACGAGCAGTACTTC.

This chain connects TRBV4-1 to TRBJ2-5, with TRBD2 identical over 7 bases. This CDR3 has 14 amino acids. With V trimmed by 3 bases and J by 4 bases, 5 bases remained unmatched. The germline CDR1 and CDR2 sequences are MGHRA and YSYEKL. The CDR3 sequence: CASSHGGWRETQYF. The CDR3 bases are TGCGCCAGCAGCCACGGGGGGTGGCGAGAGACCCAGTACTTC.

This clone turned up a few times. The chain has TRBV2 and TRBJ1-3; D unclear. V lost 7 bases and J 3 bases, leaving 4 bases between the germline ends. The length of the CDR3 is 11 residues. Germline-derived CDR1 and CDR2 are SNHLY and FYNNEI. The CDR3 loop is CASTIGNTIYF. CDR3 in DNA: TGTGCCAGCACTATTGGAAACACCATATATTTT.

J is TRBJ1-1 and V is TRBV5-1; TRBD1 aligns across 8 bases. Trimming took 0 bases from V and 4 from J; bases not matched to a gene: 11. This CDR3 has 17 residues. Germline CDR1 reads SGHRS; CDR2 reads YFSETQ. The CDR3: CASSLGAGGAVVTEAFF. DNA for the CDR3: TGCGCCAGCAGCTTGGGGGCAGGGGGCGCGGTCGTCACTGAAGCTTTCTTT. The whole variable domain, remainder taken from reference TRBV5-1 and TRBJ1-1, is KAGVTQTPRYLIKTRGQQVTLSCSPISGHRSVSWYQQTPGQGLQFLFEYFSETQRNKGNFPGRFSGRQFSNSRSEMNVSTLELGDSALYLCASSLGAGGAVVTEAFFGQGTRLTVV.

The CDR3 nucleotides are TGTGCCAGCAGCGACCCAGGGGGCTCGGCATATGGCTACACCTTC. Translating it yields CASSDPGGSAYGYTF. The chain carries TRBV7-2 and TRBJ1-2, with TRBD1 matching over 8 bases. V was pared by 5 bases and J by 5 bases, with 10 bases of the junction left unmatched. Germline CDR1 is SGHTA and CDR2 is FQGNSA. The CDR3 is 15 residues long.

J is TRBJ1-2 and V is TRBV6-6; TRBD1 is a possible D gene (6 bases). CDR3 size: 15 residues. Germline V gene data show CDR1 as MNHNY and CDR2 as SVGAGI (reference sequence). V was trimmed by 7 bases and J by 3 bases, leaving 18 bases between them. The CDR3 is CASKFTDRADYGYTF. CDR3 bases: TGTGCCAGCAAGTTTACGGACAGAGCTGACTATGGCTACACCTTC.

V gene TRBV11-2 combines with J gene TRBJ1-1; D may be TRBD1 (5 bases). Trimming left V 4 bases short and J 11 bases short, with 23 bases between. Germline V CDR1 and CDR2: SGHAT, FQNNGV. The CDR3 has 15 amino acids. The chain's CDR3 is CASSSLLTGVQGAFF. The DNA for the CDR3 is TGTGCCAGCAGCTCGTTGTTAACGGGTGTCCAGGGCGCTTTCTTT.

This chain links TRBV11-2 with TRBJ2-1; D ambiguous. The length of the CDR3 is 14 residues. CDR1 is SGHAT and CDR2 is FQNNGV in the germline V gene. V was pared by 3 bases and J by 4 bases, with 10 bases between. The CDR3 is CASSFPAGYNEQFF. Here the CDR3 DNA reads TGTGCCAGCAGCTTCCCCGCCGGTTACAATGAGCAGTTCTTC.

The count of this clone is one. This rearrangement joins TRBV19 to TRBJ2-6; no definite D call. Germline lookup yields CDR1 LNHDA and CDR2 SQIVND (reference sequence). V lost 7 bases, J lost 0 bases, and 4 bases lay in between. CDR3 length equals 13 residues. The CDR3 sequence: CASTGSGANVLTF. In DNA, the CDR3 is TGTGCCAGTACGGGCTCTGGGGCCAACGTCCTGACTTTC.

The chain has TRBV6-5 and TRBJ1-1, with TRBD1 identical over 8 bases. The CDR3 has 14 residues. From germline, CDR1 is MNHEY and CDR2 SVGAGI. Trimming cost V 6 bases and J 6 bases; bases outside gene matches: 9. The CDR3 protein is CASRARRGLPEAFF. CDR3 bases: TGTGCCAGCAGGGCCCGCAGGGGGCTTCCTGAAGCTTTCTTT.

This clone appeared a few times. The chain joins TRBV6-5 to TRBJ1-5, with D tentatively TRBD1 (5 bases). Trimming took off 3 bases at V and 3 bases at J, with 9 bases between the two ends. Germline lookup yields CDR1 MNHEY and CDR2 SVGAGI. The CDR3 sequence is 14 residues long. The CDR3 DNA reads as TGTGCCAGCAGTTATGCAGGGAACAATCAGCCCCAGCATTTT. Amino acid sequence: CASSYAGNNQPQHF.

The J gene is TRBJ2-7, the V gene TRBV7-9, with TRBD1 matching 9 bases. Trimming cost V 3 bases and J 6 bases; bases outside gene matches: 6. The CDR3 runs 14 residues. The germline gives CDR1 SEHNR, CDR2 FQNEAQ (reference sequence). The CDR3 DNA follows: TGTGCCAGCAGCTTTGGGACAGGGAAGGTCGAGCAGTACTTC. It codes for CASSFGTGKVEQYF. Variable domain in full (rest from reference TRBV7-9 and TRBJ2-7): DTGVSQNPRHKITKRGQNVTFRCDPISEHNRLYWYRQTLGQGPEFLTYFQNEAQLEKSRLLSDRFSAERPKGSFSTLEIQRTEQGDSAMYLCASSFGTGKVEQYFGPGTRLTVT.

This chain links TRBV28 with TRBJ1-5, with 8 bases that match TRBD1. The CDR3 is made up of 16 amino acids. V shed 1 base, J shed 8 bases, and the junction held 10 bases outside the gene matches. Germline CDR1 and CDR2: MDHEN and SYDVKM. The CDR3 coding sequence is TGTGCCAGCAGTTTATACCCGGACAGGGTTGAGGAGCCCCAGCATTTT. This gives the protein CASSLYPDRVEEPQHF.

J is TRBJ1-1 and V is TRBV6-5; 7 bases are shared with TRBD1. The CDR3 totals 14 residues. V shed 6 bases, J shed 2 bases, and the junction held 6 bases outside the gene matches. The germline CDR1 and CDR2 sequences are MNHEY and SVGAGI. CDR3 amino acids: CASRRDSTNTEAFF. CDR3 sequence (DNA): TGTGCCAGCAGAAGGGACAGCACTAACACTGAAGCTTTCTTT.

J is TRBJ1-1 and V is TRBV11-1; 8 nucleotides line up with TRBD1. Per the germline V gene, CDR1 is SGHAT and CDR2 is FQDESV (reference sequence). V lost 5 bases and J lost 4; bases outside the gene matches: 6. This CDR3 is 14 amino acids long. Here the CDR3 reads CASSATGGGTEAFF. For the CDR3, the DNA is TGTGCCAGCAGCGCTACAGGGGGTGGCACTGAAGCTTTCTTT. Full variable domain (rest looked up from reference TRBV11-1 and TRBJ1-1): EAEVAQSPRYKITEKSQAVAFWCDPISGHATLYWYRQILGQGPELLVQFQDESVVDDSQLPKDRFSAERLKGVDSTLKIQPAELGDSAMYLCASSATGGGTEAFFGQGTRLTVV.

The J gene is TRBJ2-5, the V gene TRBV6-5; D remains ambiguous. Germline V lookup: CDR1 MNHEY, CDR2 SVGAGI. This CDR3 is 13 amino acids long. The V and J ends lost 0 bases and 4 bases respectively, with 6 bases between them. CDR3 sequence reads: CASSYSHGETQYF. CDR3 sequence (DNA): TGTGCCAGCAGTTACTCGCACGGAGAGACCCAGTACTTC.

This chain links TRBV2 with TRBJ1-1; D may be TRBD1 (5 bases). V lost 3 bases and J lost 3, with 8 bases in between. Germline V gene sequence: CDR1 SNHLY, CDR2 FYNNEI. This CDR3 is built from 13 residues. In DNA form, the CDR3 reads TGTGCCAGCAGTGAGGGGGGAGACACTGAAGCTTTCTTT. Amino acids: CASSEGGDTEAFF.

In its sample, this clone was seen a few times. The genes are TRBV19 and TRBJ1-1; possible D gene TRBD1, 6 bases. The V end was cut by 6 bases, the J end by 1 base, with 12 bases between. The germline CDR1 and CDR2 sequences are LNHDA and SQIVND (reference sequence). The CDR3 has 14 amino acids. CDR3 amino acids: CASRDWGQNTEAFF. In DNA form, the CDR3 reads TGTGCCAGTAGGGACTGGGGACAGAACACTGAAGCTTTCTTT.

This clone appeared a single time. This chain joins TRBV27 and TRBJ1-1; D is unclear. V lost 4 bases to trimming and J lost 1 base, with 7 bases between them. Per germline, CDR1 MNHEY and CDR2 SMNVEV (reference sequence). The CDR3 is 13 amino acids. The CDR3: CASSSPRNTEAFF. CDR3 sequence (DNA): TGTGCCAGCAGTTCTCCGAGGAACACTGAAGCTTTCTTT.